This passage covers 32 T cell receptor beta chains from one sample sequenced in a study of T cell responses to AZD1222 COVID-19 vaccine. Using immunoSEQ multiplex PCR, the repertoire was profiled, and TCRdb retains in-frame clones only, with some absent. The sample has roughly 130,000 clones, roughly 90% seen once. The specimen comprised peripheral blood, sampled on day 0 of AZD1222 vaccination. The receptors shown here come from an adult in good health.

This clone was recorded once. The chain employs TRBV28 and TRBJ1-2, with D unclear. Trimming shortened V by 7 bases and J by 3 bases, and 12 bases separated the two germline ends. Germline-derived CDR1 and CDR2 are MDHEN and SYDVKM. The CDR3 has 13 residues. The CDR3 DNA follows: TGTGCCAGCAAACTCTCCGATTACTATGGCTACACCTTC. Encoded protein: CASKLSDYYGYTF.

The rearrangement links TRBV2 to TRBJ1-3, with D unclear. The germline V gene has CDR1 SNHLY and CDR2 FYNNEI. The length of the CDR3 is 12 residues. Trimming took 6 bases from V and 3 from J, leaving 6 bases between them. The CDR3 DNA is TGTGCCAGCAGCCCAGGTGGAAACACCATATATTTT. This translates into CASSPGGNTIYF.

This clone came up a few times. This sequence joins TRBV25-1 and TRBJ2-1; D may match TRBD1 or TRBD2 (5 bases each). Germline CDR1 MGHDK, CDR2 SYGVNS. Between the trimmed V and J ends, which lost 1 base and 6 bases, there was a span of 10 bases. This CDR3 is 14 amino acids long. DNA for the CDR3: TGTGCCAGCAGTGAATCAGGGACCATCAATGAGCAGTTCTTC. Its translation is CASSESGTINEQFF.

As DNA, the CDR3 is TGTGCCAGCAGCCAAGAATCGACGGTTGGACTAGCGGGAGGGAACTACGAGCAGTACTTC. It codes for CASSQESTVGLAGGNYEQYF. V usage is TRBV14 and J usage is TRBJ2-7, with TRBD2 matching over 15 bases. The CDR3 spans 20 residues. V lost 0 bases and J lost 3; bases outside the gene matches: 12. CDR1 SGHDN and CDR2 FVKESK come from the germline V gene.

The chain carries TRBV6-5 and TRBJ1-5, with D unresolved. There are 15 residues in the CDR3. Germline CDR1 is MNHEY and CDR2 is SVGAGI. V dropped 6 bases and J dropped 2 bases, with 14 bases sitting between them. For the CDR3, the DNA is TGTGCCAGCAGCCCATACGGGGAAGGCAATCAGCCCCAGCATTTT. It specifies CASSPYGEGNQPQHF.

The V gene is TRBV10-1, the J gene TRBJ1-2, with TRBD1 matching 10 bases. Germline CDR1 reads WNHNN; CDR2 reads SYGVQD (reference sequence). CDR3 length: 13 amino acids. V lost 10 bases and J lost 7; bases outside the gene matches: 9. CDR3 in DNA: TGCGCCACCTCCGGGACAGGGGTTTTTGGCTACACCTTC. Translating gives CATSGTGVFGYTF.

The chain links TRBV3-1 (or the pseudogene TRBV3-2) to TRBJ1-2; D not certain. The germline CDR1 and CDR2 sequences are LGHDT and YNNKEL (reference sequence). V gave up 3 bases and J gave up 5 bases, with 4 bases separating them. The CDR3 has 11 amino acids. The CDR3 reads CASSHRYGYTF. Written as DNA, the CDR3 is TGTGCCAGCAGCCATCGTTATGGCTACACCTTC.

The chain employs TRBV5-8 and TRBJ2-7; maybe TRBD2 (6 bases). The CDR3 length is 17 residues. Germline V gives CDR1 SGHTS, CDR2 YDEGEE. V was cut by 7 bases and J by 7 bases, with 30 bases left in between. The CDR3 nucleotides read TGTGCCAGCCTTATTGGAGTCCGGGGTTTCCCCCGGGAGGAGCAGTACTTC. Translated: CASLIGVRGFPREEQYF. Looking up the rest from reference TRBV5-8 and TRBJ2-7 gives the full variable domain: EAGVTQSPTHLIKTRGQQATLRCSPISGHTSVYWYQQALGLGLQFLLWYDEGEERNRGNFPPRFSGRQFPNYSSELNVNALELEDSALYLCASLIGVRGFPREEQYFGPGTRLTVT.

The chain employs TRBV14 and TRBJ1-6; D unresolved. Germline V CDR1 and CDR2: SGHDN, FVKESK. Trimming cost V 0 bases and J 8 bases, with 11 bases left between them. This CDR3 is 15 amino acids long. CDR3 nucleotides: TGTGCCAGCAGCCAAGACCCGGGTACAGATTCACCCCTCCACTTT. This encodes CASSQDPGTDSPLHF.

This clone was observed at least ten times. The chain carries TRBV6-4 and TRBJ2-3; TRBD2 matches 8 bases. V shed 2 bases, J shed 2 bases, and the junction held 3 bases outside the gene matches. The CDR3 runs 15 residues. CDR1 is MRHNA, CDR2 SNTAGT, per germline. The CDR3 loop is CASSDEREPTDTQYF. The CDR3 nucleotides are TGTGCCAGCAGTGACGAGCGGGAGCCCACAGATACGCAGTATTTT.

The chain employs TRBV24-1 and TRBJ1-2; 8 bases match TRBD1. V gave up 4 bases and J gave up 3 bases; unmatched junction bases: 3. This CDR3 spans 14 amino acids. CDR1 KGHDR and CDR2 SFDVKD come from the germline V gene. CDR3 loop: CATSEGTGYYGYTF. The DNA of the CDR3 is TGTGCCACCAGTGAAGGGACAGGCTACTATGGCTACACCTTC.

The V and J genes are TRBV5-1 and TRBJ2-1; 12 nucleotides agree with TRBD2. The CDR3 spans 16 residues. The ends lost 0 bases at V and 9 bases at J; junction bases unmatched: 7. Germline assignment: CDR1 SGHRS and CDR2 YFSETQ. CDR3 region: CASSLGLAGGGSEQFF. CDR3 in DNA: TGCGCCAGCAGCTTGGGGCTAGCGGGAGGGGGTAGTGAGCAGTTCTTC.

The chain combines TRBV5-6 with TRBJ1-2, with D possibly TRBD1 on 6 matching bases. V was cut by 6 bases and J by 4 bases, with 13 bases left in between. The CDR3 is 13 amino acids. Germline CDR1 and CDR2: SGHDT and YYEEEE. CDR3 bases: TGTGCCAGCACCCATGACAGGCTCTATGGCTACACCTTC. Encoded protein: CASTHDRLYGYTF.

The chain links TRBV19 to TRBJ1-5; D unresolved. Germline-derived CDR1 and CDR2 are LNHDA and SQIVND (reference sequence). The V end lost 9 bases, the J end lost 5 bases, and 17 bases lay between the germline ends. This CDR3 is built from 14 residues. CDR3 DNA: TGTGCCAGCCGACCGACAATAGCATATCAGCCCCAGCATTTT. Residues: CASRPTIAYQPQHF. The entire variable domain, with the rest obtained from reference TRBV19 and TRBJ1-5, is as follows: DGGITQSPKYLFRKEGQNVTLSCEQNLNHDAMYWYRQDPGQGLRLIYYSQIVNDFQKGDIAEGYSVSREKKESFPLTVTSAQKNPTAFYLCASRPTIAYQPQHFGDGTRLSIL.

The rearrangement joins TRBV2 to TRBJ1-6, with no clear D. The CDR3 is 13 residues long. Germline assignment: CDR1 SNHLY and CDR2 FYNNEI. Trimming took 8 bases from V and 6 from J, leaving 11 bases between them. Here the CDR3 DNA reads TGTGCCAGCCGGGAACTTGGTAATTCACCCCTCCACTTT. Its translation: CASRELGNSPLHF.

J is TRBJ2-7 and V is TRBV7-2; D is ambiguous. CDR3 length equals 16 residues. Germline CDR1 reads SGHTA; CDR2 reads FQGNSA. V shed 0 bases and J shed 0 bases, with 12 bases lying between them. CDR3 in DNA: TGTGCCAGCAGCTTAGCGAGTGCAGTCAGCTCCTACGAGCAGTACTTC. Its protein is CASSLASAVSSYEQYF.

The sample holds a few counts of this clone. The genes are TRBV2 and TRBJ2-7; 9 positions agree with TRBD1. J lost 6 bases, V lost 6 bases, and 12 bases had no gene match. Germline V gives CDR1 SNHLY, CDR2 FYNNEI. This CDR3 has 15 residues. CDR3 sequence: CASSARGTGSAEQYF. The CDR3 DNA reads TGTGCCAGCAGCGCGAGGGGGACAGGGAGCGCCGAGCAGTACTTC.

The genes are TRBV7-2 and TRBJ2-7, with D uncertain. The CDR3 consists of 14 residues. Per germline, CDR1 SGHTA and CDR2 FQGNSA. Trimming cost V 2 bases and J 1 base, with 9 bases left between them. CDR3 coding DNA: TGTGCCAGCAGCTTACTGGATACTTCCTACGAGCAGTACTTC. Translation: CASSLLDTSYEQYF.

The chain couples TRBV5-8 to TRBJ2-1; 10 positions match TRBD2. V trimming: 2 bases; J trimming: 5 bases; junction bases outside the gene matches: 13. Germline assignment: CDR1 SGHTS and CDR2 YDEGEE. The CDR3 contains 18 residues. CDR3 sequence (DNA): TGTGCCAGCAGCTTTTTGGCTAGCGGGAGTTTAATCGACAATGAGCAGTTCTTC. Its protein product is CASSFLASGSLIDNEQFF.

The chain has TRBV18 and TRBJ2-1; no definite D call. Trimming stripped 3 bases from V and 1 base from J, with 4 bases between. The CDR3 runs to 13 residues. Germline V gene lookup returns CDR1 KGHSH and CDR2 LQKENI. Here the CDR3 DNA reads TGTGCCAGCTCACCGTTATCCTACAATGAGCAGTTCTTC. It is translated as CASSPLSYNEQFF.

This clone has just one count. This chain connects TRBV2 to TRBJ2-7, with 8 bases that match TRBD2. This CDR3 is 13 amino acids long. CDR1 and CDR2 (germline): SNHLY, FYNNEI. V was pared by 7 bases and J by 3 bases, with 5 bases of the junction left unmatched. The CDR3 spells CASITSGFYEQYF. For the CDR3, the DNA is TGTGCCAGCATCACTAGCGGCTTCTACGAGCAGTACTTC.

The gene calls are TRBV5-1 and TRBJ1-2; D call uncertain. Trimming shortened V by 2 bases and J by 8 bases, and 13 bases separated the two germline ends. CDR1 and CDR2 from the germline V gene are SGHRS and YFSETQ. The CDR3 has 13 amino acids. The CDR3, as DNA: TGCGCCAGCAGCTTCAACGACTTGGGCGGCTACACCTTC. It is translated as CASSFNDLGGYTF.

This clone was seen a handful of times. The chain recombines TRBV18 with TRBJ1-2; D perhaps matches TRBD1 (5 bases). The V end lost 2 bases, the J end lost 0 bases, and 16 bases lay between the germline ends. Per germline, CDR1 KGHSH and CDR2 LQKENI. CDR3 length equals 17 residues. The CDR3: CASSPIRDALTNYGYTF. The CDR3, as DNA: TGTGCCAGCTCACCAATCCGGGACGCCCTTACTAACTATGGCTACACCTTC.

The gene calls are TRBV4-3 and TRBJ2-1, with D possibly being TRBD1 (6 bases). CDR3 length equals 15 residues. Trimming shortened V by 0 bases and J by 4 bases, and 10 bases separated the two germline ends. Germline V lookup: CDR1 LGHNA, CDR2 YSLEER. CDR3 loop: CASSQDWDTYNEQFF. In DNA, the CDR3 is TGCGCCAGCAGCCAAGATTGGGACACATACAATGAGCAGTTCTTC.

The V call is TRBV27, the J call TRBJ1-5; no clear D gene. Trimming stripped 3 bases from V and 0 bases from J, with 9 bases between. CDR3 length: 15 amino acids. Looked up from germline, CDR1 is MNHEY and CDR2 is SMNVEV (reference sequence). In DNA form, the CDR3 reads TGTGCCAGCAGTTTGTCAGGATATAGCAATCAGCCCCAGCATTTT. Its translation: CASSLSGYSNQPQHF.

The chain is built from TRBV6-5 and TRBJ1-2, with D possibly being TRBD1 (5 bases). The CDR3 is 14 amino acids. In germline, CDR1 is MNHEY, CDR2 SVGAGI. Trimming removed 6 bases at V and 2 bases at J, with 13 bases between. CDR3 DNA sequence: TGTGCCAGCAGCCCCCGGACACTAAACTATGGCTACACCTTC. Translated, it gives CASSPRTLNYGYTF.

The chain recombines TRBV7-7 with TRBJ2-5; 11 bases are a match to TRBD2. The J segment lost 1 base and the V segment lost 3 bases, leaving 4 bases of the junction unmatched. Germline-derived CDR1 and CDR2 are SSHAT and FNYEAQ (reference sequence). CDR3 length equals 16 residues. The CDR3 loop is CASSLGTSGPQETQYF. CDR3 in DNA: TGTGCCAGCAGCTTGGGGACTAGCGGACCCCAAGAGACCCAGTACTTC.

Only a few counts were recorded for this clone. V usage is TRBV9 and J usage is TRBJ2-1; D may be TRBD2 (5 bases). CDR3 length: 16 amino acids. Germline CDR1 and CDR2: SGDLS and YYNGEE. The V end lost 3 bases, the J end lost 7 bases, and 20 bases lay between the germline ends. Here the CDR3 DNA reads TGTGCCAGCAGCGCCTTCGAAGCATCCGGGAAGAATGAGCAGTTCTTC. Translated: CASSAFEASGKNEQFF.

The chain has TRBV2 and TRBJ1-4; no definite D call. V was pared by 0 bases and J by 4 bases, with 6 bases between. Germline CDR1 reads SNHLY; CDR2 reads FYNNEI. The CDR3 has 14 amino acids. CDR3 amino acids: CASSEATLNEKLFF. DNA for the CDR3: TGTGCCAGCAGTGAAGCAACGCTTAATGAAAAACTGTTTTTT. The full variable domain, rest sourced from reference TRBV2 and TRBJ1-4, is EPEVTQTPSHQVTQMGQEVILRCVPISNHLYFYWYRQILGQKVEFLVSFYNNEISEKSEIFDDQFSVERPDGSNFTLKIRSTKLEDSAMYFCASSEATLNEKLFFGSGTQLSVL.

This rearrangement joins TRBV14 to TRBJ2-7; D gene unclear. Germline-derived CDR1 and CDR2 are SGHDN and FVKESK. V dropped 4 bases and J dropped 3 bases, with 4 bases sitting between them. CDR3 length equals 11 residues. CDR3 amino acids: CASSRYYEQYF. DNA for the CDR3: TGTGCCAGCAGCCGATACTACGAGCAGTACTTC.

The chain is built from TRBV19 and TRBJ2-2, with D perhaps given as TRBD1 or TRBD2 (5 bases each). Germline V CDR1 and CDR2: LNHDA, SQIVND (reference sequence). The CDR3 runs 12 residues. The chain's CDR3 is CAGTGNTGELFF. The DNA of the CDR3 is TGTGCGGGGACGGGGAACACCGGGGAGCTGTTTTTT.

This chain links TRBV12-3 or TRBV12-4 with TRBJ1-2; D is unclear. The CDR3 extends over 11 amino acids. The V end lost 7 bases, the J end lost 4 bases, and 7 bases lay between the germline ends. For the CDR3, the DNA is TGTGCCAGCACCTTAGGCTATGGCTACACCTTC. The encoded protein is CASTLGYGYTF.